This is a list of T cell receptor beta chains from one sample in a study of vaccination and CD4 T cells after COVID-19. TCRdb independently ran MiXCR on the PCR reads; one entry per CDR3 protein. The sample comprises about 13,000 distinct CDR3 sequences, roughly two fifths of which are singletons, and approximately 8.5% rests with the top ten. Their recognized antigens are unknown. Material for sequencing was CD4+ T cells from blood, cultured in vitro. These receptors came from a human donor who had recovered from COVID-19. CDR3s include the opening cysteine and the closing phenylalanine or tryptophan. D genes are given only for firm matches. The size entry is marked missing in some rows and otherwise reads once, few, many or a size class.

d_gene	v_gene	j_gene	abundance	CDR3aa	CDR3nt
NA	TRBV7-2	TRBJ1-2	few	CASSPDRNYGYTF	TGTGCCAGCAGCCCGGACAGAAACTATGGCTACACCTTC
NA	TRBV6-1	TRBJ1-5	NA	CASSKLTVQPQHF	TGTGCCAGCAGTAAGCTTACGGTTCAGCCCCAGCATTTT
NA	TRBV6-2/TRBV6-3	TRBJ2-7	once	CASRPSGSSYEQYF	TGTGCCAGCAGGCCCTCCGGGAGCTCCTACGAGCAGTACTTC
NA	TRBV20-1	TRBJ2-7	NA	CSASEGMYEQYF	TGCAGTGCTAGTGAAGGGATGTACGAGCAGTACTTC
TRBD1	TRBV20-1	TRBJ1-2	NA	CSAEDRLNYGYTF	TGCAGTGCGGAGGACAGGCTCAACTATGGCTACACCTTC
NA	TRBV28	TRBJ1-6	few	CASSLGGFYNSPLHF	TGTGCCAGCAGTTTGGGGGGGTTTTATAATTCACCCCTCCACTTT
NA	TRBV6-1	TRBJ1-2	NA	CASSEFGSIYGYTF	TGTGCCAGCAGTGAATTCGGGTCTATCTATGGCTACACCTTC
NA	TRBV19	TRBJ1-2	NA	CASSTPQDGRRYGYTF	TGTGCCAGTAGTACCCCCCAGGATGGGAGGAGGTATGGCTACACCTTC
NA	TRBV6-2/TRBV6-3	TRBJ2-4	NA	CASSYSNVAKNIQYF	TGTGCCAGCAGTTACTCGAACGTAGCCAAAAACATTCAGTACTTC
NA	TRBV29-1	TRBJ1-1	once	CSVGTARTNTEAFF	TGCAGCGTTGGAACAGCCAGAACGAACACTGAAGCTTTCTTT
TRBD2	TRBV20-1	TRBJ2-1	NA	CSAIGPSSGGLYNEQFF	TGCAGTGCCATAGGTCCCTCTAGCGGGGGCCTATACAATGAGCAGTTCTTC
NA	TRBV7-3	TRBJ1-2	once	CASSLRASGSGGYTF	TGTGCCAGCAGCTTAAGGGCCTCGGGATCGGGCGGCTACACCTTC
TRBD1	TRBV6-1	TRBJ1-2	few	CASSVRTGNNYGYTF	TGTGCCAGCAGTGTCCGGACAGGGAATAACTATGGCTACACCTTC
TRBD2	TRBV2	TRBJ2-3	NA	CASTIGGGARDTQYF	TGTGCCAGCACCATAGGCGGGGGGGCAAGAGATACGCAGTATTTT
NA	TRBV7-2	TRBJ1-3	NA	CASSLVGGPSGNTIYF	TGTGCCAGCAGCTTAGTCGGGGGCCCCTCTGGAAACACCATATATTTT
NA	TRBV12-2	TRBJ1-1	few	CASRLPRQGLNTEAFF	TGTGCAAGTCGCTTACCTAGACAGGGGTTGAACACTGAAGCTTTCTTT
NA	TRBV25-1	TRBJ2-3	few	CASSPPGRTDTQYF	TGTGCCAGCAGTCCCCCCGGGCGCACAGATACGCAGTATTTT
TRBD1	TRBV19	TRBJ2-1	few	CASSTGQNNEQFF	TGTGCCAGTAGTACGGGACAGAACAATGAGCAGTTCTTC
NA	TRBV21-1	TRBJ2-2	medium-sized	CASSELEGGSSDTGELFF	TGTGCCAGCAGTGAATTGGAGGGGGGGAGTTCGGACACCGGGGAGCTGTTTTTT
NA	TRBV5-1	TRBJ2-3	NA	CASSLVRGTDTQYF	TGCGCCAGCAGCTTGGTTCGGGGCACAGATACGCAGTATTTT
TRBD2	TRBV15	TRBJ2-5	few	CATSRGGTSGGGETQYF	TGTGCCACCAGCAGAGGCGGGACTAGCGGGGGGGGAGAGACCCAGTACTTC
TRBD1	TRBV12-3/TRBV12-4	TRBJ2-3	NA	CASRQGQDTQYF	TGTGCCAGCAGACAGGGGCAAGATACGCAGTATTTT
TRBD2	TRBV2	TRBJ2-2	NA	CAGNGGRANTGELFF	TGTGCCGGGAATGGCGGGAGGGCCAACACCGGGGAGCTGTTTTTT
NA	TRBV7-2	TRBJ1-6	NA	CASSLGRRTNSPLHF	TGTGCCAGCAGCTTAGGTCGGAGGACCAATTCACCCCTCCACTTT
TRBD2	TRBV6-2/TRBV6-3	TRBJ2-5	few	CASRNSGGGRETQYF	TGTGCCAGCAGGAATAGCGGGGGTGGTCGGGAGACCCAGTACTTC
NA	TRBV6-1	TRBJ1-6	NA	CASRSSQTGSSYNSPLHF	TGTGCCAGCAGATCCTCCCAAACAGGTTCCTCCTATAATTCACCCCTCCACTTT
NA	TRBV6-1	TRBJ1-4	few	CASISPWGRGGRSTNEKLFF	TGTGCCAGCATCAGCCCCTGGGGTAGGGGAGGGAGATCAACTAATGAAAAACTGTTTTTT
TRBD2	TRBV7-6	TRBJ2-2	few	CASSQGTSGIPGELFF	TGTGCCAGCAGCCAGGGGACTAGCGGGATCCCCGGGGAGCTGTTTTTT
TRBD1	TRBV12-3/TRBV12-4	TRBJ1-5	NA	CASRRGQGNQPQHF	TGTGCCAGCAGAAGAGGACAGGGGAATCAGCCCCAGCATTTT
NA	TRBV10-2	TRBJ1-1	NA	CASIRTNPLNTEAFF	TGCGCCAGCATCCGGACGAACCCACTGAACACTGAAGCTTTCTTT
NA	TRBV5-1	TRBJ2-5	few	CASSLAAPSQETQYF	TGCGCCAGCAGCTTGGCGGCCCCCTCCCAAGAGACCCAGTACTTC
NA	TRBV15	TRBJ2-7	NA	CATSRERDLNRLESSYEQYF	TGTGCCACCAGCAGAGAAAGGGACCTAAACCGACTGGAGAGCTCCTACGAGCAGTACTTC
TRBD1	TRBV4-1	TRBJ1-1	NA	CASSQAEGALMNTEAFF	TGCGCCAGCAGCCAAGCCGAGGGGGCCCTAATGAACACTGAAGCTTTCTTT
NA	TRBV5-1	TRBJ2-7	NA	CASSSLLGGQYF	TGCGCCAGCAGCTCCCTGTTGGGAGGGCAGTACTTC
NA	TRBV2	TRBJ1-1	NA	CASSQNWNTEAFF	TGTGCCAGCAGTCAGAACTGGAACACTGAAGCTTTCTTT
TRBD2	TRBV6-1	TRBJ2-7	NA	CASSPYGGELSYEQYF	TGTGCCAGCAGTCCCTATGGGGGGGAGCTCTCCTACGAGCAGTACTTC
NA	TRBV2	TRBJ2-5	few	CASSSGRAAPEYF	TGTGCCAGCAGTTCCGGACGGGCCGCACCGGAGTACTTC
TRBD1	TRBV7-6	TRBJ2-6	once	CASSSNPTGVSGANVLTF	TGTGCCAGCAGCTCAAACCCGACAGGGGTCTCTGGGGCCAACGTCCTGACTTTC
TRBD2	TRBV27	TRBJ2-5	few	CASSITSGSSLWGTQYF	TGTGCCAGCAGTATTACTAGCGGGAGTTCCCTCTGGGGGACCCAGTACTTC
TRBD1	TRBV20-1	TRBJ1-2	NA	CSARDRRQGRSKDGYTF	TGCAGTGCTAGAGATAGGAGACAGGGGAGGAGTAAGGATGGCTACACCTTC
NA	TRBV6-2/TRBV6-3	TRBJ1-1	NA	CASSSGRATEAFF	TGTGCCAGCAGTTCCGGACGGGCCACTGAAGCTTTCTTT
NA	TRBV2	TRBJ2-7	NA	CASKYSSSSYEQYF	TGTGCCAGCAAATACAGCAGTTCATCCTACGAGCAGTACTTC
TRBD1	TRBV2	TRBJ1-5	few	CASTRTGGSNQPQHF	TGTGCCAGCACGAGGACAGGGGGCAGCAATCAGCCCCAGCATTTT
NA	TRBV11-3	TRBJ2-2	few	CASSLGRFGTGELFF	TGTGCCAGCAGCTTAGGGCGTTTTGGCACCGGGGAGCTGTTTTTT
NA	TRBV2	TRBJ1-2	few	CASSALSANYGYTF	TGTGCCAGCAGCGCGCTGTCAGCTAACTATGGCTACACCTTC
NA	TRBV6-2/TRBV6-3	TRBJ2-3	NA	CASRDTVAYTDTQYF	TGTGCCAGCAGAGACACGGTAGCTTACACAGATACGCAGTATTTT
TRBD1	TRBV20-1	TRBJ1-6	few	CSARLPGQGKSPLHF	TGCAGTGCTAGACTACCCGGACAGGGTAAATCACCCCTCCACTTT
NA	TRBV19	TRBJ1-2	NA	CASSIKGQGSYGYTF	TGTGCCAGTAGTATAAAGGGTCAGGGGAGCTATGGCTACACCTTC
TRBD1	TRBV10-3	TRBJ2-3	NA	CAISEPGQGSTDTQYF	TGTGCCATCAGTGAGCCGGGACAGGGTAGCACAGATACGCAGTATTTT
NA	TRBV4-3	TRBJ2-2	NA	CASSLQQGGPTGELFF	TGCGCCAGCAGCCTCCAACAGGGGGGGCCCACCGGGGAGCTGTTTTTT
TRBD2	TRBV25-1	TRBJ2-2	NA	CASSESGSFTGELFF	TGTGCCAGCAGTGAGAGCGGGAGTTTCACCGGGGAGCTGTTTTTT
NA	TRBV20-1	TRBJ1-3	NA	CSAFTPASGNTIYF	TGCAGTGCTTTTACTCCCGCCTCTGGAAACACCATATATTTT
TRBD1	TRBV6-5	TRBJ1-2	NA	CASSYYGSGGGYGYTF	TGTGCCAGCAGTTACTACGGATCAGGGGGCGGCTATGGCTACACCTTC
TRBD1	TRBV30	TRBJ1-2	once	CAWSLSTGGFNYGYTF	TGTGCCTGGAGTTTAAGCACAGGGGGCTTTAACTATGGCTACACCTTC
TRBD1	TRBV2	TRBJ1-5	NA	CASRRDRLNDQPQHF	TGTGCCAGCAGGAGGGACAGGTTAAACGATCAGCCCCAGCATTTT
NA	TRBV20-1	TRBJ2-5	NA	CSAPRLGQQETQYF	TGCAGTGCTCCTAGGCTGGGGCAGCAAGAGACCCAGTACTTC
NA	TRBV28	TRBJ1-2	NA	CASSLTTAYTF	TGTGCCAGCAGTTTAACTACGGCCTACACCTTC
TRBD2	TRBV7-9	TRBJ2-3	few	CASSPRLAATDTQYF	TGTGCCAGCAGCCCCAGACTAGCGGCCACAGATACGCAGTATTTT
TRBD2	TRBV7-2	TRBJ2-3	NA	CASSGGGGGSTDTQYF	TGTGCCAGCAGCGGAGGCGGCGGGGGGAGCACAGATACGCAGTATTTT
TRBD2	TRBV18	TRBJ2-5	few	CASSPGLAGHKTQYF	TGTGCCAGCTCACCGGGACTAGCTGGGCATAAGACCCAGTACTTC